The entry below gives a single T cell receptor (beta chain) sequence along with its context. Antigen unknown. PCR employed 60 Vbeta and 13 Jbeta primers. Assay used: immunoSEQ multiplex PCR; TCRdb lists only in-frame clones, some missing. This table holds hundreds of thousands of clones, less than 85% found once. This entry belongs to a study of cytomegalovirus exposure and HLA in healthy donors. Study-wide findings and caveats: Listed as cytomegalovirus-associated were roughly 180 TCR beta chains.

V was pared by 0 bases and J by 8 bases, with 7 bases of the junction left unmatched. The V gene's germline CDR1 is SGDLS and CDR2 YYNGEE. CDR3 length: 14 residues. The sequenced material came from PBMCs. The clonotype originates from a girl aged 2 to 10 in good health and CMV-seronegative. V is TRBV9 and J is TRBJ1-1, with 7 bases aligning to TRBD1. The CDR3 nucleotides are TGTGCCAGCAGCGTAGTAGTGGGGACAGCGGAAGCTTTCTTT. As protein: CASSVVVGTAEAFF. Looking up the rest from reference TRBV9 and TRBJ1-1 gives the full variable domain: DSGVTQTPKHLITATGQRVTLRCSPRSGDLSVYWYQQSLDQGLQFLIQYYNGEERAKGNILERFSAQQFPDLHSELNLSSLELGDSALYFCASSVVVGTAEAFFGQGTRLTVV.